This TCR beta chain originates from a study of control samples from healthy donors and cancer patients. The protocol was immunoSEQ multiplex PCR, while the TCRdb copy is restricted to in-frame clones and leaves out a portion. The data show about 44,000 clones, more than 65% seen once. The ends were cut back, 0 bases at V and 0 bases at J, with 7 bases in the middle. This CDR3 has 15 residues. Germline V gives CDR1 SGHNT, CDR2 YYREEE (reference sequence). The receptor's source is a male donor with melanoma. The genes are TRBV5-4 and TRBJ2-1; D ambiguous. Source material: formalin-fixed, paraffin-embedded tissue. In nucleotides, the CDR3 is TGTGCCAGCAGCTTGGAACTTAGCTCCTACAATGAGCAGTTCTTC. Its protein is CASSLELSSYNEQFF. Variable domain in full (rest from reference TRBV5-4 and TRBJ2-1): ETGVTQSPTHLIKTRGQQVTLRCSSQSGHNTVSWYQQALGQGPQFIFQYYREEENGRGNFPPRFSGLQFPNYSSELNVNALELDDSALYLCASSLELSSYNEQFFGPGTRLTVL.